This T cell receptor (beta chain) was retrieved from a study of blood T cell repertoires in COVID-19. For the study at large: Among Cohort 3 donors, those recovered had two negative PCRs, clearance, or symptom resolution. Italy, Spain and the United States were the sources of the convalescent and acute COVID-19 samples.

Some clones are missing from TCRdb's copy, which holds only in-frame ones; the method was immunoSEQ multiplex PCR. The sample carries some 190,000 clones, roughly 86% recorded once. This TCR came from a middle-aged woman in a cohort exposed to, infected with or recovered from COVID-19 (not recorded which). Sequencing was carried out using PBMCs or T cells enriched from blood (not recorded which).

The DNA of the CDR3 is TGTGCCAGCAGCTTTTCGCAACTAGCGGGCTCCTACGAGCAGTACTTC. The encoded protein is CASSFSQLAGSYEQYF. The rearrangement uses TRBV7-9 and TRBJ2-7, with 9 bases fitting TRBD2. In germline, CDR1 is SEHNR, CDR2 FQNEAQ (reference sequence). With 3 bases clipped from V and 0 bases from J, the junction kept 6 bases outside the gene matches. There are 16 residues in the CDR3.